These T cell receptor beta chains were read from a single sample in a study of T-cell reconstitution after alpha-beta-depleted transplantation in children. From the PCR reads, TCRdb called clonotypes with MiXCR, one entry per CDR3 protein. The sample shows about 600,000 distinct CDR3 sequences, 10% to 15% of them seen only once. The specimen comprised PBMCs, mostly from graft donor cells, sampled 360 days after TCRalphabeta/CD19-depleted stem cell transplant. The receptor set was obtained from a male patient younger than 18 who had a stem cell transplant for acute myeloid leukemia, so the T cells may come from the graft donor. Each CDR3 is given with its conserved first and last residue. A D gene is named only where the DNA matches it firmly. Not all rows give a size; the values are once, few, many and, for expanded clones, a class.

j_call d_call v_call clone_size cdr3_nt cdr3_aa
TRBJ2-1 NA TRBV12-3/TRBV12-4 NA TGTGCCAGCACCCGAAGGACACCCCTACGGGATGAGCAGTTCTTC CASTRRTPLRDEQFF
TRBJ2-7 NA TRBV18 few TGTGCCAGCTCCCCTCCGGGCCCCATCCCTCCTTACTCCGAGCAGTACTTC CASSPPGPIPPYSEQYF
TRBJ2-1 NA TRBV15 NA TGTGCCACCGCGCAGGAGAGCTCCTACAATGAGCAGTTCTTC CATAQESSYNEQFF
TRBJ2-1 TRBD2 TRBV7-6 NA TGTGCCAGCAGCTTAGCTGGAGGGCGGGAGGGTGTCGAGCAGTTCTTC CASSLAGGREGVEQFF
TRBJ2-1 TRBD2 TRBV20-1 NA TGCAGTGGGGAGGGCCACAATGAGCAGTTCTTC CSGEGHNEQFF
TRBJ2-1 NA TRBV28 many TGTGCCAGCAACAACCTAAGGACCGCCTACAATGAGCAGTTCTTC CASNNLRTAYNEQFF
TRBJ2-7 NA TRBV5-1 once TGCGCCAGCAGTTCTCCACCGGGACATTACTACGAGCAGTACTTC CASSSPPGHYYEQYF
TRBJ2-6 NA TRBV29-1 NA TGCAGCGTTGAACATAGCCCCGTCCTGACTTTC CSVEHSPVLTF
TRBJ2-3 NA TRBV6-2/TRBV6-3 few TGTGCCAGCAGTTATGGCGGGCAAATCACAGATACGCAGTATTTT CASSYGGQITDTQYF
TRBJ2-1 TRBD2 TRBV20-1 many TGCAGTGCTCAACGGGGGACTAGTGAGAATGAGCAGTTCTTC CSAQRGTSENEQFF
TRBJ2-1 NA TRBV20-1 few TGCATTCCGATGGGACTCCCCTTCAGCTCCTACAATGAGCAGTTCTTC CIPMGLPFSSYNEQFF
TRBJ2-7 TRBD2 TRBV9 few TGTGCCAGCAGCGTAGGCGGGACTAGTCCCTACGAGCAGTACTTC CASSVGGTSPYEQYF
TRBJ2-7 NA TRBV9 few TGTGCCAGCAGCGAGGGGCCAGCAACCTACGAGCAGTACTTC CASSEGPATYEQYF
TRBJ2-1 TRBD2 TRBV12-3/TRBV12-4 NA TGTGCCAGCAGCTTGTCCCGGGGGGTAACCTACAATGAGCAGTTCTTC CASSLSRGVTYNEQFF
TRBJ1-1 TRBD1 TRBV29-1 NA TGCAGCGTCACGACAGGGGGCGCATCGGACACTGAAGCTTTCTTT CSVTTGGASDTEAFF
TRBJ2-7 NA TRBV27 NA TGTGCCAGCAGTCCTAGGGTGCTCATCTCCTACGAGCAGTACTTC CASSPRVLISYEQYF
TRBJ2-1 TRBD2 TRBV4-2 many TGTGCCAGCAGCCTAAGAATAGCGGGAGGTTACAATGAGCAGTTCTTC CASSLRIAGGYNEQFF
TRBJ2-7 TRBD2 TRBV20-1 NA TGCAGTGCTCCCCTTAGCGGGAGAAGGGGCGAGCAGTACTTC CSAPLSGRRGEQYF
TRBJ2-7 TRBD2 TRBV12-3/TRBV12-4 few TGTGCCAGCAGTTATAGCGGGAGGGCCCACGAGCAGTACTTC CASSYSGRAHEQYF
TRBJ2-3 NA TRBV7-2 few TGTGCCAGCAGCTACGGACTAACTAGCACAGATACGCAGTATTTT CASSYGLTSTDTQYF
TRBJ2-4 NA TRBV7-9 NA TGTGCCAGCAGCTTATTCCAGGACGTAATGAACATTCAGTACTTC CASSLFQDVMNIQYF
TRBJ1-1 NA TRBV29-1 NA TGCAGCGTTCGAGGAGCTGAAGCTTTCTTT CSVRGAEAFF
TRBJ1-3 TRBD1 TRBV10-3 NA TGTGCCATCAGTAATCTCGGGACAGCCTCTGGAAACACCATATATTTT CAISNLGTASGNTIYF
TRBJ1-5 NA TRBV28 NA TGTGCCAGCAGTTCGTATCCCCAGCCCCAGCATTTT CASSSYPQPQHF
TRBJ2-6 TRBD1 TRBV2 NA TGTGCCAGCAGTAAACAGGGGACTGGGGCCAACGTCCTGACTTTC CASSKQGTGANVLTF
TRBJ2-1 NA TRBV6-1 NA TGTGCCAGCAGCCGGTTCCAGGGTATGAGCTCCTACAATGAGCAGTTCTTC CASSRFQGMSSYNEQFF
TRBJ2-1 TRBD2 TRBV7-2 NA TGTGCCAGCAGCTTCCAGACTAGCGGGAGGGGAAGGGAGCAGTTCTTC CASSFQTSGRGREQFF
TRBJ2-3 NA TRBV28 NA TGTGCCAGCAGTTTAGGGTCACCCCCTGTCCCAGATACGCAGTATTTT CASSLGSPPVPDTQYF
TRBJ2-7 TRBD2 TRBV4-3 NA TGCGCCAGCAGCCAAGGTAGCGGGAGGACCAACGAGCAGTACTTC CASSQGSGRTNEQYF
TRBJ2-7 TRBD2 TRBV20-1 few TGCAGTGCTAGAGTACTAGCGGGAGTCCACGAGCAGTACTTC CSARVLAGVHEQYF
TRBJ2-4 NA TRBV9 few TGTGCCAGCAGCGCAGTGGGGGGCGCAGGGAACATTCAGTACTTC CASSAVGGAGNIQYF
TRBJ2-5 NA TRBV5-4 NA TGTGCCAGCAGCGCCCCCGGAGAGACCCAGTACTTC CASSAPGETQYF
TRBJ2-3 TRBD2 TRBV2 NA TGTGCCAGCAGTGATGGACTAGCGGGACCAGATACGCAGTATTTT CASSDGLAGPDTQYF
TRBJ2-1 TRBD2 TRBV9 many TGTGCCAGCAGCGTAGACGTGACTAGCGGGTCAAATGAGCAGTTCTTC CASSVDVTSGSNEQFF
TRBJ2-7 TRBD2 TRBV12-3/TRBV12-4 few TGTGCCAGCAGTCTTAGACTAGCGCCTATCTCCTACGAGCAGTACTTC CASSLRLAPISYEQYF
TRBJ2-7 TRBD1 TRBV20-1 few TGCAGTGCTAGAATGGCAGGGGGCCTCTCCTACGAGCAGTACTTC CSARMAGGLSYEQYF
TRBJ2-7 NA TRBV5-1 many TGCGCCAGCAGCCTGTTACAGTCAGCTTCCTACGAGCAGTACTTC CASSLLQSASYEQYF
TRBJ1-1 NA TRBV5-4 NA TGTGCCAGCAGCTTGGAGGGAACGAACACTGAAGCTTTCTTT CASSLEGTNTEAFF
TRBJ1-5 NA TRBV4-2 few TGTGCCAGCAGCCAAGAGACCGGGCAGCCCCAGCATTTT CASSQETGQPQHF
TRBJ2-1 TRBD2 TRBV24-1 few TGTGCCACCGGGGGGGCGGGAGGATCCTACAATGAGCAGTTCTTC CATGGAGGSYNEQFF
TRBJ1-1 NA TRBV28 NA TGTGCCAGCAGCCCCGGGGGGCAGGACCAAGCTTTCTTT CASSPGGQDQAFF
TRBJ2-6 NA TRBV12-3/TRBV12-4 NA TGTGCCAGCAGTTTAATAGGGGTCCCCTTCTCTGGGGCCAACGTCCTGACTTTC CASSLIGVPFSGANVLTF
TRBJ2-7 TRBD1 TRBV27 NA TGTGCCAGCAGGATGACAGGGGGTTGGTACTTC CASRMTGGWYF
TRBJ2-1 TRBD2 TRBV6-5 few TGTGCCAGCAGTTACGGGCTAGCGGGAAATGAGCAGTTCTTC CASSYGLAGNEQFF
TRBJ2-1 TRBD2 TRBV7-6 NA TGTGCCAGCAGCCCGAGACTAGCGGGAGTCTTTAATGAGCAGTTCTTC CASSPRLAGVFNEQFF
TRBJ1-6 NA TRBV20-1 few TGCAGTGCCCCCGGTGATCAAGGTTATTCACCCCTCCACTTT CSAPGDQGYSPLHF
TRBJ2-7 TRBD2 TRBV4-3 few TGCGCCAGCAGCCACCTAGCGGGAGGCGCCTACGAGCAGTACTTC CASSHLAGGAYEQYF
TRBJ2-2 TRBD1 TRBV10-3 few TGTGCCATCAACGCAGACAGGGCTCACGGGGAGCTGTTTTTT CAINADRAHGELFF
TRBJ1-5 NA TRBV20-1 many TGCAGTGCCCATTGGGCCACCAACCCTATAGGCGGACAGCCCCAGCATTTT CSAHWATNPIGGQPQHF
TRBJ2-7 NA TRBV7-2 few TGTGCCAGCAGCTTCGTACGGAGTACGGGCTACGAGCAGTACTTC CASSFVRSTGYEQYF
TRBJ1-1 NA TRBV7-9 many TGTGCCAGCAGCCTAGTAGTCGGGGCAAGTCTGGCTTTCTTT CASSLVVGASLAFF
TRBJ2-5 NA TRBV5-6 many TGTGCCAGCAGCCTCTTACCTTACCAAGAGACCCAGTACTTC CASSLLPYQETQYF
TRBJ2-1 TRBD2 TRBV2 NA TGTGCCAGCAGTGAAGCGGTGGGACTAGGATCCTTCGATGAGCAGTTCTTC CASSEAVGLGSFDEQFF
TRBJ2-2 TRBD1 TRBV7-2 NA TGTGCCAGCAGCTCCGGGACAGCTCATATTCTCACCGGGGAGCTGTTTTTT CASSSGTAHILTGELFF
TRBJ2-3 NA TRBV20-1 few TGCAGTGCCAACATGGAAACAGATACGCAGTATTTT CSANMETDTQYF
TRBJ2-5 NA TRBV15 NA TGTGCCACCAGCAGACTAGATCAAGAGACCCAGTACTTC CATSRLDQETQYF